These T cell receptor beta chains were read from a single sample in a study of blood T cell repertoires in COVID-19. Only in-frame clones appear in the TCRdb table, and some are missing; sequencing was by immunoSEQ multiplex PCR. The table lists about 320,000 clones, around nine tenths of them singletons. Input material: PBMCs or T cells enriched from blood (not recorded which). The receptors here all came from a man aged 55 to 69 who had recovered from COVID-19. CDR3s include the opening cysteine and the closing phenylalanine or tryptophan. The D gene is left open where the match is weak. Only some rows state a clone size, as once, few, many or a class for expanded clones.

V gene	J gene	clone size	D gene	CDR3 length	CDR3 DNA	CDR3 protein
TRBV15	TRBJ2-7	-	-	13	TGTGCCACCAGGGAGAGCCGGGAGAACGAGCAGTACTTC	CATRESRENEQYF
TRBV6-6	TRBJ2-7	-	TRBD2	15	TGTGCCAGCAACGGGAGAGTCGCGGGGGACTACGAGCAGTACTTC	CASNGRVAGDYEQYF
TRBV19	TRBJ1-2	-	-	14	TGTGCCAGTAGCGAGGGAGGCAGGCACTATGGCTACACCTTC	CASSEGGRHYGYTF
TRBV10-1	TRBJ2-1	-	-	13	TGCGCCAGCAGTGAGTTCGGGGTGCGAGAGCAGTTCTTC	CASSEFGVREQFF
TRBV7-6	TRBJ2-1	few	TRBD2	17	TGTGCCAGCAGCTTAAGTCAAGGTAGCGGGGGGGCCGCCGAGCAGTTCTTC	CASSLSQGSGGAAEQFF
TRBV11-2	TRBJ1-1	once	-	15	TGTGCCAGCAGCTTGGGGAGGGGACAACCGTTGGTTGCTTTCTTT	CASSLGRGQPLVAFF
TRBV2	TRBJ2-3	-	TRBD2	20	TGTGCCAGCAGTCGACCACCCCTGGGTCCCCTAGCGGTAGTCACAGATACGCAGTATTTT	CASSRPPLGPLAVVTDTQYF
TRBV9	TRBJ2-1	-	TRBD2	15	TGTGCCAGCAGCGTAGCTGCTAGCGGGAGAAATGAGCAGTTCTTC	CASSVAASGRNEQFF
TRBV9	TRBJ1-4	-	TRBD1	15	TGTGCCAGCGGACGAAGACAGGGACGGTCTGAAAAACTGTTTTTT	CASGRRQGRSEKLFF
TRBV5-1	TRBJ2-7	-	TRBD1	12	TGCGCCAGCAGCTTGAGGGACAGCCAACAGTACTTC	CASSLRDSQQYF
TRBV10-1	TRBJ1-3	-	-	15	TGCGCCAGCAGTGATGGGAGAGCTGCTGGAAACACCATATATTTT	CASSDGRAAGNTIYF
TRBV3-1/TRBV3-2	TRBJ1-3	few	-	16	TGTGCCAGCAGCCCTACGACGGGATACTCTGGAAACACCATATATTTT	CASSPTTGYSGNTIYF
TRBV30	TRBJ2-1	-	TRBD2	18	TGTAGGACCCTTTATGGACTAGCGGGAGCCTGCTCCTACAATGAGCAGTTCTTC	CRTLYGLAGACSYNEQFF
TRBV7-2	TRBJ2-7	-	-	15	TGTGCCAGCAGCCCACCAGGGACTCAAACGAGCGAGCAGTACTTC	CASSPPGTQTSEQYF
TRBV19	TRBJ2-7	-	-	13	TGTGCCAGTCGTCCCCCCAGTTCGGGCGAGCAGTACTTC	CASRPPSSGEQYF
TRBV27	TRBJ2-7	-	TRBD1	14	TGTGCCAGCAACACCGGGACAGGCCCCTACGAGCAGTACTTC	CASNTGTGPYEQYF
TRBV24-1	TRBJ1-5	-	-	15	TGTGCCACCAGTGGTGTGGGGCCGAGCAATCAGCCCCAGCATTTT	CATSGVGPSNQPQHF
TRBV12-3/TRBV12-4	TRBJ2-7	-	-	13	TGTGCCAGCAGTCCAGGGGCTTCGGGCGAGCAGTACTTC	CASSPGASGEQYF
TRBV6-5	TRBJ2-5	-	TRBD1	15	TGTGCCAGCAGTTACTCGGCAGGGGGCGGGGAGACCCAGTACTTC	CASSYSAGGGETQYF
TRBV18	TRBJ1-2	-	TRBD1	17	TGTGCCAGCTCACTTTCCCAGGGGGCGGTTCGAGACTATGGCTACACCTTC	CASSLSQGAVRDYGYTF
TRBV27	TRBJ2-7	-	TRBD1	15	TGTGCCAGCAGTTTCCGGACAGGGGGCAGCTACGAGCAGTACTTC	CASSFRTGGSYEQYF
TRBV6-5	TRBJ1-2	-	TRBD1	12	TGTGCCAGCAGGGACAGGGGTAGAGGCTACACCTTC	CASRDRGRGYTF
TRBV29-1	TRBJ2-3	-	-	18	TGCAGCGTTGAAGGAGGGGGGGGACAGGCCCCTAGCACAGATACGCAGTATTTT	CSVEGGGGQAPSTDTQYF
TRBV7-2	TRBJ1-1	-	-	15	TGTGCCAGCAGCTTAGGGACACACATGAACACTGAAGCTTTCTTT	CASSLGTHMNTEAFF
TRBV7-9	TRBJ1-1	once	-	13	TGTGCCAGCAGCTTAGGGCTGGCCACTGAAGCTTTCTTT	CASSLGLATEAFF
TRBV5-1	TRBJ2-1	once	TRBD2	19	TGCGCCAGCAGCCACCCACGGGCAGCGGGGGGGCCGGAGGTGAATGAGCAGTTCTTC	CASSHPRAAGGPEVNEQFF
TRBV4-3	TRBJ2-5	-	TRBD2	15	TGCGCCAGCAGCCATTCGACTAGCGGGTTAGAGACCCAGTACTTC	CASSHSTSGLETQYF
TRBV25-1	TRBJ1-1	-	-	15	TGTGCCAGCAGTGAATATGGGGACGGGGGCACTGAAGCTTTCTTT	CASSEYGDGGTEAFF
TRBV11-3	TRBJ2-2	once	TRBD1	15	TGTGCCAGCAGCGGCGACAGGGGATTAACCGGGGAGCTGTTTTTT	CASSGDRGLTGELFF
TRBV5-1	TRBJ1-1	-	-	14	TGCGCCAGCAGCTTGGAACTTAGGAACACTGAAGCTTTCTTT	CASSLELRNTEAFF
TRBV11-3	TRBJ2-7	once	-	13	TGTGCCAGCAGCTTAGATCGGGGGACCGAGCAGTACTTC	CASSLDRGTEQYF
TRBV9	TRBJ2-5	-	-	20	TGTGCCAGCAGCCTACCGCGGGATCCGGGTCGTGGGACGGAGCAAGAGACCCAGTACTTC	CASSLPRDPGRGTEQETQYF
TRBV7-6	TRBJ2-7	-	TRBD1	15	TGTGCCAGCAGCTTAGGGGGGACAGGGAACTACGAGCAGTACTTC	CASSLGGTGNYEQYF
TRBV5-4	TRBJ1-6	few	TRBD1	15	TGTGCCAGCAGCTTGAATCAGGGGGTCAATTCACCCCTCCACTTT	CASSLNQGVNSPLHF
TRBV7-8	TRBJ2-4	-	-	14	TGTGCCAGCAGCTTAGCGGGGGGGCAAAACATTCAGTACTTC	CASSLAGGQNIQYF
TRBV7-8	TRBJ2-3	-	TRBD2	16	TGTGCCAGCAGCCCCAGGGTCGGGAGGGACACAGATACGCAGTATTTT	CASSPRVGRDTDTQYF
TRBV2	TRBJ2-3	-	-	15	TGTGCCAGCAGTGAAGGAGGCTCGGGGTTGGATACGCAGTATTTT	CASSEGGSGLDTQYF